The sequence of this T cell receptor beta chain was determined in a study of T-cell reconstitution after alpha-beta-depleted transplantation in children. Findings and limits, study-wide: Newly made T cells mostly supplied T-cell counts and diversity one year after transplant.

Unique molecular identifiers were incorporated into the prepared TCRbeta library. TCRdb re-called the PCR reads through MiXCR, storing one row per CDR3 protein. This table has approximately 230,000 distinct CDR3 sequences, about 24% appearing once. The table lists this clonotype with a few counts. The antigen is not known. V was clipped by 6 bases and J by 1 base, with 9 bases between them. Germline V CDR1 and CDR2: MNHEY, SVGEGT. The CDR3 runs to 13 residues. The sequence came from a female patient aged 2-9 years who had a stem cell transplant for congenital amegakaryocytic thrombocytopenia, so the T cells may come from the graft donor. The source was PBMCs, mostly from graft donor cells, collected 360 days after TCRalphabeta/CD19-depleted stem cell transplant. This rearrangement joins TRBV6-2 or TRBV6-3 to TRBJ1-1; D remains unclear. The CDR3, as DNA: TGTGCCAGCAGACAAACAGCGAACACTGAAGCTTTCTTT. Its protein is CASRQTANTEAFF.